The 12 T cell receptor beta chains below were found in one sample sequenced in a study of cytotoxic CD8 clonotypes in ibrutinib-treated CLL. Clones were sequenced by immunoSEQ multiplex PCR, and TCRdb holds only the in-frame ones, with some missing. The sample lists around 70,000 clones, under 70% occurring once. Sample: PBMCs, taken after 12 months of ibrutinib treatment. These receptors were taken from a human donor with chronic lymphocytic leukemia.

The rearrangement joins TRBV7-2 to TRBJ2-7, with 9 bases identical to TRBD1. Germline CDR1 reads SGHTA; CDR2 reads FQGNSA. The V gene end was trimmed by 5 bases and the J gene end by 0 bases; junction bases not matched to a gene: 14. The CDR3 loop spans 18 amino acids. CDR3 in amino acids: CASSLGQGGLWASYEQYF. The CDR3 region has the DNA TGTGCCAGCAGCCTGGGACAGGGTGGGCTTTGGGCCTCCTACGAGCAGTACTTC.

CDR3 sequence: CASSAHGGGSSYNEQFF. CDR3 DNA sequence: TGTGCCAGCAGCGCCCACGGAGGGGGCAGCTCCTACAATGAGCAGTTCTTC. The rearrangement links TRBV9 to TRBJ2-1, with D perhaps matching TRBD1 (7 bases). The V gene lost 3 bases and the J gene lost 0 bases, with 16 bases spanning the gap. The length of the CDR3 is 17 residues. CDR1 and CDR2 (germline): SGDLS, YYNGEE. Together with reference TRBV9 and TRBJ2-1, the CDR3 gives the full variable domain: DSGVTQTPKHLITATGQRVTLRCSPRSGDLSVYWYQQSLDQGLQFLIQYYNGEERAKGNILERFSAQQFPDLHSELNLSSLELGDSALYFCASSAHGGGSSYNEQFFGPGTRLTVL.

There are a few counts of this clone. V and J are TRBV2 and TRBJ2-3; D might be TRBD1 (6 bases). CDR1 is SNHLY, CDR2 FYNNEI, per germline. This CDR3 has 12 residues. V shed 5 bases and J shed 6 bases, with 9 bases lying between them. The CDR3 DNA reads TGTGCCAGCAGTACAGGGTACGATACGCAGTATTTT. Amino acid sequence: CASSTGYDTQYF. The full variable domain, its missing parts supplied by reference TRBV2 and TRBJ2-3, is EPEVTQTPSHQVTQMGQEVILRCVPISNHLYFYWYRQILGQKVEFLVSFYNNEISEKSEIFDDQFSVERPDGSNFTLKIRSTKLEDSAMYFCASSTGYDTQYFGPGTRLTVL.

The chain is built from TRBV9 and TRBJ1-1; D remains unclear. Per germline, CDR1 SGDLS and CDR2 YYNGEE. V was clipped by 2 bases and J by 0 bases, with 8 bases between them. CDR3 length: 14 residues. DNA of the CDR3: TGTGCCAGCAGCGTTCAGTCCATGAACACTGAAGCTTTCTTT. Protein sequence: CASSVQSMNTEAFF.

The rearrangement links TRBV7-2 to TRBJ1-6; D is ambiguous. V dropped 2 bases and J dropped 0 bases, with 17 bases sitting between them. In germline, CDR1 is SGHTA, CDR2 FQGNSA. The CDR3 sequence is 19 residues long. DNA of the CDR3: TGTGCCAGCAGCTTAAGTGCAGTTTGGGGAAGCTCCTATAATTCACCCCTCCACTTT. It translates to CASSLSAVWGSSYNSPLHF.

The DNA for the CDR3 is TGTGCCAGCAGTGAACAGGGGATCTATGGCTACACCTTC. Its protein product is CASSEQGIYGYTF. The V gene is TRBV6-1, the J gene TRBJ1-2; perhaps TRBD1 as D (6 bases). The CDR3 contains 13 residues. Trimming shortened V by 2 bases and J by 4 bases, and 8 bases separated the two germline ends. Germline values: CDR1 MNHNS, CDR2 SASEGT.

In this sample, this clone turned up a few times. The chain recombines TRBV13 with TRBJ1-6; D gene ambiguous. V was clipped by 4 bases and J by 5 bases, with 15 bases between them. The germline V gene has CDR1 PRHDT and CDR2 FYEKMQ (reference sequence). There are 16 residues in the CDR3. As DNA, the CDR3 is TGTGCCAGCAGCTATTCCAGTGGAGGCGATAATTCACCCCTCCACTTT. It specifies CASSYSSGGDNSPLHF.

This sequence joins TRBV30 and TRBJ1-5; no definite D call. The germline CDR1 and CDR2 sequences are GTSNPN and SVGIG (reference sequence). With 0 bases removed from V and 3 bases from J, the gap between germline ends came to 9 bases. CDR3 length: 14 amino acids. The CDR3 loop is CAWSVEGSNQPQHF. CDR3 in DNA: TGTGCCTGGAGTGTTGAGGGATCCAATCAGCCCCAGCATTTT. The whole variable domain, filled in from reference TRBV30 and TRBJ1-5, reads SQTIHQWPATLVQPVGSPLSLECTVEGTSNPNLYWYRQAAGRGLQLLFYSVGIGQISSEVPQNLSASRPQDRQFILSSKKLLLSDSGFYLCAWSVEGSNQPQHFGDGTRLSIL.

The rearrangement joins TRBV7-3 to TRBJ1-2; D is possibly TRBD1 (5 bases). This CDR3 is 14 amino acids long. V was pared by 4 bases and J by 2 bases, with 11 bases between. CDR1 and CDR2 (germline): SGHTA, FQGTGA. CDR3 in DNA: TGTGCCAGCAGCTCGGGACCTCAGAACTATGGCTACACCTTC. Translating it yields CASSSGPQNYGYTF.

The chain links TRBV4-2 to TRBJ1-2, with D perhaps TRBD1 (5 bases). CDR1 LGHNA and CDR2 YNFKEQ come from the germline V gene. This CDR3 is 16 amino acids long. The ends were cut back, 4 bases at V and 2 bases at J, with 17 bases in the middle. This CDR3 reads CASSRAGGGSNYGYTF. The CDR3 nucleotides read TGTGCCAGCAGCCGGGCCGGGGGAGGAAGCAACTATGGCTACACCTTC.

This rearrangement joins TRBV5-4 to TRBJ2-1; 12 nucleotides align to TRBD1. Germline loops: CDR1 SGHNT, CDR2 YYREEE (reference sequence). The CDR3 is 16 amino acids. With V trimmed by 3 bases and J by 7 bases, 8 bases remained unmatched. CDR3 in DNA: TGTGCCAGCAGCTCCTCCCGGGACAGGGGGCTAAATGAGCAGTTCTTC. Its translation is CASSSSRDRGLNEQFF.

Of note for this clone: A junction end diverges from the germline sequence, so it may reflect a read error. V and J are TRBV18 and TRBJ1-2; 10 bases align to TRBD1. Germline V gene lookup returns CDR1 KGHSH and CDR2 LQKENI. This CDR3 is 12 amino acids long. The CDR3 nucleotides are TGTGCCAGCTCACCACTCCCGGGACAGGGGATCTTC. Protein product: CASSPLPGQGIF. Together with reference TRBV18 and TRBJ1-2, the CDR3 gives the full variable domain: NAGVMQNPRHLVRRRGQEARLRCSPMKGHSHVYWYRQLPEEGLKFMVYLQKENIIDESGMPKERFSAEFPKEGPSILRIQQVVRGDSAAYFCASSPLPGQGIFGSGTRLTVV.